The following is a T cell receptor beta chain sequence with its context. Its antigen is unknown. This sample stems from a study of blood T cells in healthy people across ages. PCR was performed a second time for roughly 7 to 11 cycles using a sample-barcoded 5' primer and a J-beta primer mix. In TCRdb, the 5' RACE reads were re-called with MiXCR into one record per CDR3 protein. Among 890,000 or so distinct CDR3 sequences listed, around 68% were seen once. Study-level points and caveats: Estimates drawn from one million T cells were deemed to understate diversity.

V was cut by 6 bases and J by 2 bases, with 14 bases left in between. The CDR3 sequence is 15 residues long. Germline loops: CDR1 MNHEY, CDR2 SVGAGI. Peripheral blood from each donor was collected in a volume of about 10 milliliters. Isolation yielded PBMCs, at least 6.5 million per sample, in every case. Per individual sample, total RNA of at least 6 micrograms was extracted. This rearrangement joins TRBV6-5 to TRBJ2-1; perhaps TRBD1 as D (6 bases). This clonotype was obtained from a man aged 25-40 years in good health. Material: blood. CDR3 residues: CASSRGQLTYNEQFF. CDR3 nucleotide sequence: TGTGCCAGCAGCCGCGGACAGCTGACCTACAATGAGCAGTTCTTC.